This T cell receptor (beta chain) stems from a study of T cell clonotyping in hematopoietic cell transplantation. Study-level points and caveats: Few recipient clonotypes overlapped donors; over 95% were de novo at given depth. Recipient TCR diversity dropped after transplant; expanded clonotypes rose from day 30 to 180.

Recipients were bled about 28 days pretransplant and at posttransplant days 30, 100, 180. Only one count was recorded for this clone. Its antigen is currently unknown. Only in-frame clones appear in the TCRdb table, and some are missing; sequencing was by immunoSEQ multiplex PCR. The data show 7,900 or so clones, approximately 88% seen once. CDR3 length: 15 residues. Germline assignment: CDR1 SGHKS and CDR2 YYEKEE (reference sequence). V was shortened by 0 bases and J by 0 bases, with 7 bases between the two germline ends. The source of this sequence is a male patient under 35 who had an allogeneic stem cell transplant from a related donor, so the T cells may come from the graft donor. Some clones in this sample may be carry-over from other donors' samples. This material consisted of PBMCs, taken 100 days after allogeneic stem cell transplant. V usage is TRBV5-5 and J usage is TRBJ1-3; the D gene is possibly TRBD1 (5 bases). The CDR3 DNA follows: TGTGCCAGCAGCTTGGGACAGTACTCTGGAAACACCATATATTTT. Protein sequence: CASSLGQYSGNTIYF.